This is a list of T cell receptor beta chains from one sample in a study of blood T cell repertoires in COVID-19. The table came from immunoSEQ multiplex PCR; TCRdb's copy has only in-frame clones and leaves some out. The sample comprises approximately 320,000 clones, around 90% of which are singletons, and 2.6% rests with the top ten. The material sequenced was PBMCs or T cells enriched from blood (not recorded which). These receptors were taken from a man between 60 and 75 years old who had recovered from COVID-19. Both conserved end residues are part of each CDR3. The D gene is left open where the match is weak. The listing skips clone size in some rows; elsewhere it reads once, few, many or a size class.

J gene	clone size	CDR3 length	D gene	V gene	CDR3 protein	CDR3 DNA
TRBJ1-1	once	16	TRBD1	TRBV11-2	CASSPTPQGANTEAFF	TGTGCCAGCAGCCCCACCCCGCAGGGGGCGAACACTGAAGCTTTCTTT
TRBJ2-1	once	16	TRBD2	TRBV6-2/TRBV6-3	CASSYQAGGRIPEQFF	TGTGCCAGCAGTTACCAGGCGGGAGGGCGAATCCCTGAGCAGTTCTTC
TRBJ2-7	-	17	TRBD1	TRBV7-2	CASSLKPGQESSYEQYF	TGTGCCAGCAGCTTGAAACCGGGACAGGAGAGCTCCTACGAGCAGTACTTC
TRBJ1-2	-	14	-	TRBV25-1	CASREQGGAYGYTF	TGTGCCAGCAGAGAACAGGGTGGGGCCTATGGCTACACCTTC
TRBJ2-2	once	17	TRBD2	TRBV18	CASSPTSGSSSSGELFF	TGTGCCAGCTCACCAACCAGCGGGAGTTCGTCATCCGGGGAGCTGTTTTTT
TRBJ2-1	-	16	-	TRBV5-1	CASSRTTGRVPHEQFF	TGCGCCAGCAGCCGAACCACAGGGAGGGTCCCCCATGAGCAGTTCTTC
TRBJ1-3	-	15	-	TRBV7-2	CASSLASVTGNTIYF	TGTGCCAGCAGCTTAGCGTCGGTAACTGGAAACACCATATATTTT
TRBJ1-2	-	13	TRBD1	TRBV7-9	CASSLGTGFGYTF	TGTGCCAGCAGCTTAGGGACAGGGTTCGGCTACACCTTC
TRBJ2-2	once	14	-	TRBV7-9	CASSQRANTGELFF	TGTGCCAGCAGCCAACGGGCGAACACCGGGGAGCTGTTTTTT
TRBJ2-1	-	15	-	TRBV9	CASSVGLEPYNEQFF	TGTGCCAGCAGCGTAGGACTCGAGCCCTACAATGAGCAGTTCTTC
TRBJ2-7	-	15	-	TRBV7-9	CASSLGGTRLDEQYF	TGTGCCAGCAGCTTAGGAGGGACACGGCTGGACGAGCAGTACTTC
TRBJ2-7	-	13	-	TRBV4-1	CASSLGLDNEQYF	TGCGCCAGCAGCCTCGGGTTGGACAACGAGCAGTACTTC
TRBJ1-2	-	15	-	TRBV11-2	CASSLGPGWFYGYTF	TGTGCCAGCAGCTTAGGGCCAGGGTGGTTCTATGGCTACACCTTC
TRBJ2-1	once	15	TRBD2	TRBV9	CASSSGTSDYNEQFF	TGTGCCAGCAGCTCCGGGACTAGCGACTACAATGAGCAGTTCTTC
TRBJ2-3	once	12	-	TRBV6-5	CASRAIRDTQYF	TGTGCCAGCAGAGCCATCAGGGATACGCAGTATTTT
TRBJ1-1	-	14	TRBD1	TRBV18	CASSYRGWNTEAFF	TGTGCCAGCTCATACAGGGGATGGAACACTGAAGCTTTCTTT
TRBJ2-3	-	14	-	TRBV7-9	CASSPGGGWDTQYF	TGTGCCAGCAGCCCGGGAGGGGGCTGGGATACGCAGTATTTT
TRBJ1-2	-	13	-	TRBV30	CAGGRPGHYGYTF	TGTGCCGGAGGCCGGCCAGGCCACTATGGCTACACCTTC
TRBJ2-7	-	15	TRBD2	TRBV6-5	CASSYVLAGVYEQYF	TGTGCCAGCAGTTACGTGCTAGCGGGAGTCTACGAGCAGTACTTC
TRBJ1-4	once	14	TRBD1	TRBV7-9	CASSQDRGHEKLFF	TGTGCCAGCAGCCAAGACAGGGGGCATGAAAAACTGTTTTTT
TRBJ2-1	-	17	TRBD1	TRBV7-9	CASSQRGTGYGDNEQFF	TGTGCCAGCAGCCAACGAGGGACAGGGTATGGGGACAATGAGCAGTTCTTC
TRBJ1-6	-	15	TRBD1	TRBV11-2	CASSVGTGYGSPLHF	TGTGCCAGCAGCGTAGGGACAGGGTATGGTTCACCCCTCCACTTT
TRBJ2-2	once	15	TRBD2	TRBV5-1	CASSGAGADTGELFF	TGCGCCAGCAGCGGAGCGGGAGCGGACACCGGGGAGCTGTTTTTT
TRBJ2-1	-	16	TRBD2	TRBV5-4	CASSFSGRSSYNEQFF	TGTGCCAGCAGCTTTAGCGGGAGAAGCTCCTACAATGAGCAGTTCTTC
TRBJ2-5	-	16	TRBD1	TRBV7-2	CASSFVGGLYQETQYF	TGTGCCAGCAGCTTTGTAGGGGGCCTGTACCAAGAGACCCAGTACTTC
TRBJ1-1	-	15	-	TRBV5-1	CASSLAGGPNTEAFF	TGCGCCAGCAGCTTGGCGGGGGGACCGAACACTGAAGCTTTCTTT